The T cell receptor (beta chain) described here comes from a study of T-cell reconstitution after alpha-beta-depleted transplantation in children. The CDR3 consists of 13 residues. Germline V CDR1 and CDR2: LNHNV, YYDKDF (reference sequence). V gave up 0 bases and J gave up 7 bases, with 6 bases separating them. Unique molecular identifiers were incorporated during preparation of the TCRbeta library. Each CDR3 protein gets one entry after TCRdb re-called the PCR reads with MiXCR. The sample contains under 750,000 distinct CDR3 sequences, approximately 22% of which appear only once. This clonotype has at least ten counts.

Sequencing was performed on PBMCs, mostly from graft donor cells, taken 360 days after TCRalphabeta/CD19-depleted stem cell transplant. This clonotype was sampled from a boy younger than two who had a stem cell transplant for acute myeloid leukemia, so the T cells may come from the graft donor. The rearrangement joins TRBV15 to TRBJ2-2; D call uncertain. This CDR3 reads CATSRDLNGELFF. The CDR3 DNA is TGTGCCACCAGCAGAGATCTCAACGGGGAGCTGTTTTTT.